This is a list of T cell receptor beta chains from one sample in a study of blood T cell repertoires in COVID-19. The repertoire was sequenced with immunoSEQ multiplex PCR; TCRdb's copy has only in-frame clones and lacks some. The table shows roughly 30,000 clones, with around 82% occurring only once. The sample taken for sequencing was peripheral blood. The receptors here all came from a man aged 80 or over with active COVID-19. Both conserved end residues are part of each CDR3. Each record gives: clone size, V gene, J gene, D gene, CDR3 protein, CDR3 DNA. The D gene is left open where the match is weak. A clone size is listed for some rows: how often the clone was seen (once, few, many), or a class if it is expanded.

abundance: -
v_gene: TRBV6-1
j_gene: TRBJ2-1
d_gene: TRBD2
CDR3aa: CASSEDTSGGNEQFF
CDR3nt: TGTGCCAGCAGTGAAGACACTAGCGGGGGGAATGAGCAGTTCTTC

abundance: -
v_gene: TRBV9
j_gene: TRBJ2-2
d_gene: -
CDR3aa: CASGPPSGGNTGELFF
CDR3nt: TGTGCCAGCGGACCACCTTCCGGGGGAAACACCGGGGAGCTGTTTTTT

abundance: -
v_gene: TRBV6-1
j_gene: TRBJ2-3
d_gene: -
CDR3aa: CASSEVWGGLNADTQYF
CDR3nt: TGTGCCAGCAGTGAAGTTTGGGGGGGCCTAAATGCAGATACGCAGTATTTT

abundance: -
v_gene: TRBV21-1
j_gene: TRBJ2-7
d_gene: -
CDR3aa: CASSKASGLYEQYF
CDR3nt: TGTGCCAGCAGCAAAGCTAGCGGCTTATACGAGCAGTACTTC

abundance: -
v_gene: TRBV18
j_gene: TRBJ2-7
d_gene: TRBD1
CDR3aa: CARFAGQGDYEQYF
CDR3nt: TGTGCCAGATTCGCGGGACAGGGCGACTACGAGCAGTACTTC

abundance: -
v_gene: TRBV10-3
j_gene: TRBJ2-2
d_gene: -
CDR3aa: CAISEGQNTGELFF
CDR3nt: TGTGCCATCAGTGAGGGACAGAACACCGGGGAGCTGTTTTTT

abundance: -
v_gene: TRBV5-5
j_gene: TRBJ2-1
d_gene: TRBD2
CDR3aa: CASSLAGTSRAQNEQFF
CDR3nt: TGTGCCAGCAGCTTGGCCGGGACTAGCAGGGCCCAGAATGAGCAGTTCTTC

abundance: -
v_gene: TRBV29-1
j_gene: TRBJ2-7
d_gene: TRBD1
CDR3aa: CSVRDRGLYEQYF
CDR3nt: TGCAGCGTGAGGGACAGGGGGCTCTACGAGCAGTACTTC

abundance: -
v_gene: TRBV5-1
j_gene: TRBJ1-2
d_gene: -
CDR3aa: CASSSDSPSMGGYTF
CDR3nt: TGCGCCAGCAGCTCGGACAGCCCAAGTATGGGTGGCTACACCTTC

abundance: -
v_gene: TRBV7-6
j_gene: TRBJ2-3
d_gene: TRBD2
CDR3aa: CASSLGPAGLGDTQYF
CDR3nt: TGTGCCAGCAGCTTGGGTCCAGCGGGGCTTGGGGATACGCAGTATTTT

abundance: -
v_gene: TRBV7-6
j_gene: TRBJ2-1
d_gene: -
CDR3aa: CASSFGGFSYNEQFF
CDR3nt: TGTGCCAGCAGCTTCGGGGGATTCTCCTACAATGAGCAGTTCTTC

abundance: -
v_gene: TRBV3-1/TRBV3-2
j_gene: TRBJ2-7
d_gene: TRBD2
CDR3aa: CASSQAAGGRGGEQYF
CDR3nt: TGTGCCAGCAGCCAAGCGGCGGGGGGAAGAGGGGGGGAGCAGTACTTC

abundance: -
v_gene: TRBV6-1
j_gene: TRBJ2-1
d_gene: TRBD2
CDR3aa: CASSDRGGFQFF
CDR3nt: TGTGCCAGCAGTGACCGGGGGGGATTCCAGTTCTTC

abundance: once
v_gene: TRBV4-1
j_gene: TRBJ1-1
d_gene: TRBD1
CDR3aa: CASSHPGQGLTEAFF
CDR3nt: TGCGCCAGCAGCCACCCGGGACAGGGTTTGACTGAAGCTTTCTTT

abundance: -
v_gene: TRBV5-8
j_gene: TRBJ2-4
d_gene: -
CDR3aa: CASSEGLAKNIQYF
CDR3nt: TGTGCCAGCAGCGAGGGACTAGCCAAAAACATTCAGTACTTC

abundance: -
v_gene: TRBV12-5
j_gene: TRBJ2-6
d_gene: -
CDR3aa: CASGLAIRASGANVLTF
CDR3nt: TGTGCTAGTGGTTTGGCGATCAGGGCCTCTGGGGCCAACGTCCTGACTTTC

abundance: -
v_gene: TRBV2
j_gene: TRBJ1-5
d_gene: -
CDR3aa: CASNGNPNQPQHF
CDR3nt: TGTGCCAGCAACGGGAATCCCAATCAGCCCCAGCATTTT

abundance: -
v_gene: TRBV7-9
j_gene: TRBJ2-5
d_gene: TRBD1
CDR3aa: CASSHDRGIETQYF
CDR3nt: TGTGCCAGCAGCCATGACAGGGGAATTGAGACCCAGTACTTC

abundance: -
v_gene: TRBV10-2
j_gene: TRBJ2-1
d_gene: -
CDR3aa: CASSESREAEQFF
CDR3nt: TGCGCCAGCAGTGAGTCGAGGGAGGCTGAGCAGTTCTTC

abundance: -
v_gene: TRBV4-1
j_gene: TRBJ1-1
d_gene: TRBD1
CDR3aa: CASGRQGTRLEAFF
CDR3nt: TGCGCCAGCGGGAGACAGGGTACGAGGTTGGAAGCTTTCTTT

abundance: -
v_gene: TRBV20-1
j_gene: TRBJ1-4
d_gene: TRBD1
CDR3aa: CSARTRGQLFF
CDR3nt: TGCAGTGCTAGAACCAGGGGACAGCTGTTTTTT

abundance: -
v_gene: TRBV15
j_gene: TRBJ2-7
d_gene: -
CDR3aa: CATSRPASDSSYEQYF
CDR3nt: TGTGCCACCAGCAGGCCCGCTAGCGACAGCTCCTACGAGCAGTACTTC

abundance: -
v_gene: TRBV7-9
j_gene: TRBJ2-5
d_gene: TRBD1
CDR3aa: CASSLDRGQETQYF
CDR3nt: TGTGCCAGCAGCTTAGACAGGGGACAAGAGACCCAGTACTTC

abundance: -
v_gene: TRBV3-1/TRBV3-2
j_gene: TRBJ2-7
d_gene: -
CDR3aa: CASSPQSPQGTPYEQYF
CDR3nt: TGTGCCAGCAGCCCCCAGAGTCCTCAGGGAACCCCCTACGAGCAGTACTTC

abundance: -
v_gene: TRBV7-6
j_gene: TRBJ1-1
d_gene: TRBD1
CDR3aa: CASSRSQGEAFF
CDR3nt: TGTGCCAGCAGCCGGTCACAGGGGGAAGCTTTCTTT

abundance: -
v_gene: TRBV5-4
j_gene: TRBJ1-1
d_gene: -
CDR3aa: CASSLGEGGFTEAFF
CDR3nt: TGTGCCAGCAGCTTGGGGGAGGGCGGGTTCACTGAAGCTTTCTTT

abundance: -
v_gene: TRBV6-5
j_gene: TRBJ2-5
d_gene: -
CDR3aa: CASSLSTYLTQYF
CDR3nt: TGTGCCAGCAGTCTAAGTACTTACCTAACCCAGTACTTC

abundance: -
v_gene: TRBV11-2
j_gene: TRBJ1-1
d_gene: -
CDR3aa: CASSVDRHTEAFF
CDR3nt: TGTGCCAGCAGCGTGGACAGACACACTGAAGCTTTCTTT

abundance: -
v_gene: TRBV19
j_gene: TRBJ1-1
d_gene: TRBD1
CDR3aa: CASIYRGQLNTEAFF
CDR3nt: TGTGCCAGTATCTATAGGGGACAGTTGAACACTGAAGCTTTCTTT

abundance: -
v_gene: TRBV28
j_gene: TRBJ2-7
d_gene: -
CDR3aa: CASRSQVYEQYF
CDR3nt: TGTGCCAGCCGATCCCAGGTATACGAGCAGTACTTC

abundance: -
v_gene: TRBV11-2
j_gene: TRBJ1-4
d_gene: -
CDR3aa: CASSVRDTELFF
CDR3nt: TGTGCCAGCAGCGTCCGGGACACAGAACTGTTTTTT

abundance: few
v_gene: TRBV5-4
j_gene: TRBJ1-2
d_gene: -
CDR3aa: CASSLVGANYGYTF
CDR3nt: TGTGCCAGCAGCTTGGTCGGAGCTAACTATGGCTACACCTTC

abundance: -
v_gene: TRBV27
j_gene: TRBJ2-7
d_gene: TRBD2
CDR3aa: CASRLTGARTSSYEQYF
CDR3nt: TGTGCCAGCAGACTTACGGGCGCGCGGACTAGCTCCTACGAGCAGTACTTC

abundance: -
v_gene: TRBV21-1
j_gene: TRBJ2-3
d_gene: -
CDR3aa: CASSRAMYHQRTDTQYF
CDR3nt: TGTGCCAGCAGTCGAGCTATGTACCATCAACGCACAGATACGCAGTATTTT

abundance: once
v_gene: TRBV6-1
j_gene: TRBJ1-3
d_gene: -
CDR3aa: CASREPGHEFSGNTIYF
CDR3nt: TGTGCCAGCAGGGAACCGGGACATGAATTCTCTGGAAACACCATATATTTT

abundance: -
v_gene: TRBV9
j_gene: TRBJ2-1
d_gene: -
CDR3aa: CASSSGRGSQSEQFF
CDR3nt: TGTGCCAGCAGCTCCGGACGCGGGTCCCAATCGGAGCAGTTCTTC

abundance: -
v_gene: TRBV27
j_gene: TRBJ1-1
d_gene: TRBD1
CDR3aa: CASSPTGVGSPEAFF
CDR3nt: TGTGCCAGCAGTCCTACAGGGGTCGGGTCGCCTGAAGCTTTCTTT

abundance: -
v_gene: TRBV11-2
j_gene: TRBJ1-6
d_gene: -
CDR3aa: CASSLTEMGSPLHF
CDR3nt: TGTGCCAGCAGCTTAACAGAGATGGGTTCACCCCTCCACTTT